These T cell receptor beta chains were read from a single sample in a study of control samples from healthy donors and cancer patients. The method was immunoSEQ multiplex PCR; TCRdb's version includes in-frame clones alone and lacks a portion of them. The sample carries 95,000 to 130,000 clones, 93% recorded once. The sequencing input was blood. These receptors were collected from a man aged 25-40 years in good health. CDR3s include the opening cysteine and the closing phenylalanine or tryptophan. The D gene is left open where the match is weak. Only some rows state a clone size, as once, few, many or a class for expanded clones.

J | V | size | D | CDR3 | DNA
TRBJ1-1 | TRBV28 | . | . | CASSLRGDTEAFF | TGTGCCAGCAGTTTAAGAGGGGACACTGAAGCTTTCTTT
TRBJ1-5 | TRBV6-1 | . | . | CASSERHLNRIYNQPQHF | TGTGCCAGCAGTGAGAGACACCTAAACCGGATTTACAATCAGCCCCAGCATTTT
TRBJ1-2 | TRBV29-1 | . | . | CSVDSTGNYGYTF | TGCAGCGTTGACAGCACCGGTAACTATGGCTACACCTTC
TRBJ1-2 | TRBV3-1/TRBV3-2 | . | . | CASSHGTSILAYGYTF | TGTGCCAGCAGCCATGGGACCTCCATCCTTGCCTATGGCTACACCTTC
TRBJ2-5 | TRBV20-1 | . | . | CSVGQETQYF | TGCAGTGTCGGCCAAGAGACCCAGTACTTC
TRBJ1-2 | TRBV24-1 | once | . | CATSVSQTYGYTF | TGTGCCACCAGTGTCTCCCAAACCTATGGCTACACCTTC
TRBJ2-1 | TRBV5-5 | . | . | CASSLATVGGSYNEQFF | TGTGCCAGCAGCTTGGCTACCGTAGGGGGGAGCTACAATGAGCAGTTCTTC
TRBJ1-4 | TRBV20-1 | . | . | CSASQGREKLFF | TGCAGTGCTAGTCAGGGAAGGGAAAAACTGTTTTTT
TRBJ2-2 | TRBV5-4 | . | . | CASSLTSNTGELFF | TGTGCCAGCAGCTTGACCAGCAACACCGGGGAGCTGTTTTTT
TRBJ1-2 | TRBV18 | . | . | CASSPDSSYGYTF | TGTGCCAGCTCACCCGACTCAAGCTATGGCTACACCTTC
TRBJ2-3 | TRBV11-2 | . | TRBD2 | CASSSRSGGDTDTQYF | TGTGCCAGCAGCTCCCGAAGCGGGGGGGACACAGATACGCAGTATTTT
TRBJ1-4 | TRBV19 | . | . | CASAATATNEKLFF | TGTGCCAGTGCCGCGACAGCAACTAATGAAAAACTGTTTTTT
TRBJ2-4 | TRBV28 | . | . | CASSRRVDLAKNIQYF | TGTGCCAGCAGCAGACGAGTGGACTTAGCCAAAAACATTCAGTACTTC
TRBJ1-4 | TRBV28 | . | TRBD1 | CASSFPGNLRDRGDEKLFF | TGTGCCAGCAGTTTTCCCGGCAACCTCCGGGACAGGGGGGATGAAAAACTGTTTTTT
TRBJ1-6 | TRBV5-6 | few | TRBD1 | CASSLPGQTNSPLHF | TGTGCCAGCAGCTTGCCGGGACAGACAAATTCACCCCTCCACTTT
TRBJ1-4 | TRBV14 | . | . | CASSSFSREKLFF | TGTGCCAGCAGCTCGTTCTCTCGAGAAAAACTGTTTTTT
TRBJ1-3 | TRBV9 | once | . | CASSVATRGPSGNTIYF | TGTGCCAGCAGCGTAGCTACGAGGGGCCCTTCTGGAAACACCATATATTTT
TRBJ1-2 | TRBV28 | . | . | CASRLGVGGYTF | TGTGCCAGCAGACTAGGGGTCGGTGGCTACACCTTC
TRBJ1-5 | TRBV28 | . | . | CASSLEQMGNQPQHF | TGTGCCAGCAGTTTAGAACAGATGGGCAATCAGCCCCAGCATTTT
TRBJ2-3 | TRBV5-1 | . | . | CASSPGWVTDTQYF | TGCGCCAGCAGCCCGGGGTGGGTCACAGATACGCAGTATTTT
TRBJ1-5 | TRBV2 | . | . | CASSYRDENQPQHF | TGTGCCAGCAGCTACAGGGACGAGAATCAGCCCCAGCATTTT
TRBJ2-1 | TRBV4-1 | . | . | CASSQGISEQFF | TGCGCCAGCAGCCAAGGTATTAGTGAGCAGTTCTTC
TRBJ2-3 | TRBV5-6 | . | . | CASSLAGYDTQYF | TGTGCCAGCAGCTTGGCGGGATACGATACGCAGTATTTT
TRBJ2-2 | TRBV27 | . | . | CASSYSGTGELFF | TGTGCCAGCAGTTACTCGGGCACCGGGGAGCTGTTTTTT
TRBJ1-2 | TRBV4-2 | . | TRBD1 | CASSQGGTDANYGYTF | TGTGCCAGCAGCCAAGGCGGGACAGACGCTAACTATGGCTACACCTTC
TRBJ2-5 | TRBV5-1 | . | . | CASSDPRYGVSETQYF | TGCGCCAGCAGCGATCCGAGGTATGGGGTGAGTGAGACCCAGTACTTC
TRBJ1-2 | TRBV2 | . | . | CASSDGGVNYGYTF | TGTGCCAGCAGTGACGGCGGAGTTAACTATGGCTACACCTTC
TRBJ2-7 | TRBV5-1 | . | TRBD2 | CASSFTSGGPLEQYF | TGCGCCAGCAGCTTTACTAGCGGGGGGCCCTTGGAGCAGTACTTC